The present entry profiles one TCR beta chain with its context. This entry is derived from a study of PD-1 blockade in classical Hodgkin lymphoma. CDR3 length: 13 amino acids. From germline, CDR1 is SEHNR and CDR2 FQNEAQ (reference sequence). Trimming shortened V by 1 base and J by 8 bases, and 9 bases separated the two germline ends. Assay: immunoSEQ multiplex PCR; the TCRdb copy retains only in-frame clones and omits some. The sample records 27,000 or so clones, around 70% being singletons. As for time point: cycle 4 day 1 (C4D1), after about 6 weeks of nivolumab. Every patient had relapsed following autologous stem cell transplantation, and cohorts differed in brentuximab vedotin exposure.

The source material was peripheral blood mononuclear cells (PBMCs), sampled before the fourth cycle of nivolumab. The TCR originated in a human donor with classical Hodgkin lymphoma. V and J are TRBV7-9 and TRBJ2-1; D is possibly TRBD2 (6 bases). The CDR3 is CASSLGDFHEQFF. CDR3 coding DNA: TGTGCCAGCAGCTTAGGGGACTTTCATGAGCAGTTCTTC.